This T cell receptor beta chain was retrieved from a study of OX40 agonist ivuxolimab in advanced cancers. About the study: Patients were treated with intravenous ivuxolimab, dosed at 0.01 to 10 mg/kg and infused every 2 weeks. Whole-study findings and limits: Compared with others, partial responders at 0.1-3.0 mg/kg displayed clonal expansion among the lowest.

This CDR3 contains 12 residues. Germline CDR1 is GTSNPN and CDR2 is SVGIG (reference sequence). Trimming removed 5 bases at V and 6 bases at J, with 14 bases between. Data came from immunoSEQ multiplex PCR; TCRdb stores just in-frame clones and leaves some out. The sample comprises 80,000 to 100,000 clones, around 92% of which are singletons, and roughly 0.5% rests with the top ten. The table lists this clone with a count of one. What it recognizes is unknown. The chain recombines TRBV30 with TRBJ2-7, with D unclear. This clonotype originated in an adult with an advanced solid tumor such as melanoma, head and neck, liver or kidney cancer. Source: CD4+ or CD8+ T cells sorted from blood, taken in a trial of the OX40 agonist ivuxolimab. DNA of the CDR3: TGTGCCTGGTTTGGAAGGTCCGGCGAGCAGTACTTC. This sequence encodes CAWFGRSGEQYF.